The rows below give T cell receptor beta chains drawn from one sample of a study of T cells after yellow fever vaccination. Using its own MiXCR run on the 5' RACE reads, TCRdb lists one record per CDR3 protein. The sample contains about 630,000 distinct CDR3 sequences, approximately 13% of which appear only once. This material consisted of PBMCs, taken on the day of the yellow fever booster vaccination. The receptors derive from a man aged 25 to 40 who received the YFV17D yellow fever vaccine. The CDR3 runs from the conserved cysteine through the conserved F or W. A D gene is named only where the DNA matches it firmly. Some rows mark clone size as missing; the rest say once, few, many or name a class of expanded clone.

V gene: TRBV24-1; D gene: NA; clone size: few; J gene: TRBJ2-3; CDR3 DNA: TGTGCCACCAGTGTTACGGAATACACAGATACGCAGTATTTT; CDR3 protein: CATSVTEYTDTQYF
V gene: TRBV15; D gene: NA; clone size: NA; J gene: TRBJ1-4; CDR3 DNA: TGTGCCACCAGCAGAGATGGGGGTTCTAAAGGGAATGAAAAACTGTTTTTT; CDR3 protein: CATSRDGGSKGNEKLFF
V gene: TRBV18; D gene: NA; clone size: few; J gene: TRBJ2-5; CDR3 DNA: TGTGCCAGCTCACCACCGGGTGGCTTGAGAGAGACCCAGTACTTC; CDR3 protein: CASSPPGGLRETQYF
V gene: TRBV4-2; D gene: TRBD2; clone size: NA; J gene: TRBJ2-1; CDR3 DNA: TGTGCCAGCAGCCAAGAATCCCACGGACTAGCGGGAAATTATGAGCAGTTCTTC; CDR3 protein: CASSQESHGLAGNYEQFF
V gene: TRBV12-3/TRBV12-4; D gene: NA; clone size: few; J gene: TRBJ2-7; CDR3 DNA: TGTGCCAGCAGTACAGGGACCTACGAGCAGTACTTC; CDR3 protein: CASSTGTYEQYF
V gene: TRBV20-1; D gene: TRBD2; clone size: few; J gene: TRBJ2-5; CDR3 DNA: TGCAGTGCCCTTAGCGGGAGGTCCCAAGAGACCCAGTACTTC; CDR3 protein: CSALSGRSQETQYF
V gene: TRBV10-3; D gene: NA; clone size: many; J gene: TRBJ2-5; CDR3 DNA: TGTGCCATCAGTGAGTCTGGAGGACAAGAGACCCAGTACTTC; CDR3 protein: CAISESGGQETQYF
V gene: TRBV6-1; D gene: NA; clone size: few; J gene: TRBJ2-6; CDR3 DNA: TGTGCCTGTACCCGGGACATGAAAGCTGGGGCCAACGTCCTGACTTTC; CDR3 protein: CACTRDMKAGANVLTF
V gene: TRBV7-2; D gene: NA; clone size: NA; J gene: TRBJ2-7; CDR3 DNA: TGTGCCAGCAGCGCCCCTTGGGGTGAGCAGTACTTC; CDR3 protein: CASSAPWGEQYF
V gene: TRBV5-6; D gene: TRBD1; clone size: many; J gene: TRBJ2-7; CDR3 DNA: TGTGCCAGCAGCTTTGGACAGGGCTCCTACGAGCAGTACTTC; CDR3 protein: CASSFGQGSYEQYF
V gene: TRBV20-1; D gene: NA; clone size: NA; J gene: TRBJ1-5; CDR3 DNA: TGCAGTGCCACGACAGGAGCCGTTAATCAGCCCCAGCATTTT; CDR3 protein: CSATTGAVNQPQHF
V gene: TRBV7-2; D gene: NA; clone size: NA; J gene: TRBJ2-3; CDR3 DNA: TGTGCCAGCAGCTCCCGACTAGTCACAGATACGCAGTATTTT; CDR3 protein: CASSSRLVTDTQYF
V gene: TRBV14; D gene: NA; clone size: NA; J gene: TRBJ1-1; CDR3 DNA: TGTGCCAGCAGCCCCCCAAACACGAACACTGAAGCTTTCTTT; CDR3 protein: CASSPPNTNTEAFF
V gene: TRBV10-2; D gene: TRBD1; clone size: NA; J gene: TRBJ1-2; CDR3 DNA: TGCGCCAGCAGTAGGGGGCTGGGCTATGGCTACACCTTC; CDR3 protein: CASSRGLGYGYTF
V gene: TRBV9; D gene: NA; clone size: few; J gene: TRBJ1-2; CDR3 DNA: TGTGCCAGCAGCCTGGGCGGACAGACTAACTATGGCTACACCTTC; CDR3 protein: CASSLGGQTNYGYTF
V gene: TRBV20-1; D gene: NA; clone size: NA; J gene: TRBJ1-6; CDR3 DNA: TGCAGTGCTAGAGCTAGCAGGGTAGGGTCACCCCTCCACTTT; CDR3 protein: CSARASRVGSPLHF
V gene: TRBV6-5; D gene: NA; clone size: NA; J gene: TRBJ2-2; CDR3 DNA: TGTGCCAGCAGTTACGTCAGGGGCGGAACCGGGGAGCTGTTTTTT; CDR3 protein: CASSYVRGGTGELFF
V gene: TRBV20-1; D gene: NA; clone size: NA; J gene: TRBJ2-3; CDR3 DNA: TGCAGTGCTAGAAGGGTCTGGGTCTTCATAGATACGCAGTATTTT; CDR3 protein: CSARRVWVFIDTQYF
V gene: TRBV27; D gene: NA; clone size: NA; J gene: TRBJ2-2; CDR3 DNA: TGTGCCAGCAGTCCCCTCATGGGCCCCGGGGAGCTGTTTTTT; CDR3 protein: CASSPLMGPGELFF
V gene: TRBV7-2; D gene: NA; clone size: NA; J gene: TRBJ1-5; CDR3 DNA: TGTGCCAGCAGCTTACTGTATCCGCCCCAGCATTTT; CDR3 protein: CASSLLYPPQHF
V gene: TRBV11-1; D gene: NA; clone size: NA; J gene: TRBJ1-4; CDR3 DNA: TGTGCCAGCAGCTACGGGACCCGCGCAAAACTGTTTTTT; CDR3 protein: CASSYGTRAKLFF
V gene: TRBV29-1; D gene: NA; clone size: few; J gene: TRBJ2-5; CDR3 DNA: TGCAGCGTTGTCTCCGCCTACAAAGAGACCCAGTACTTC; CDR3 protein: CSVVSAYKETQYF
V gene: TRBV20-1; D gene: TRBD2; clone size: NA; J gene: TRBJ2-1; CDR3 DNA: TGCAGTGCTAGCGGCGGGAGGGCCGGTAATGAGCAGTTCTTC; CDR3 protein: CSASGGRAGNEQFF
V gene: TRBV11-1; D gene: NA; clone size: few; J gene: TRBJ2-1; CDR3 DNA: TGTGCCAGCAGCCCTAGCGTAAGCTCCTACAATGAGCAGTTCTTC; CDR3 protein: CASSPSVSSYNEQFF
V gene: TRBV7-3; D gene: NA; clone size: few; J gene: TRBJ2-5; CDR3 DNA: TGTGCCAGCAGCTTACGCCCTTCGCTTAACCAAGAGACCCAGTACTTC; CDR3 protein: CASSLRPSLNQETQYF
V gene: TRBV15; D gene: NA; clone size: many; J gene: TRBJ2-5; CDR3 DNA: TGTGCCACCAGCCCGGACATGTTATTAGAGACCCAGTACTTC; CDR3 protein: CATSPDMLLETQYF
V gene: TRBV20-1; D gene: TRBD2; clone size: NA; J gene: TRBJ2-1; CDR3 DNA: TGCAGTGCTCCTAGCGGTCCCTACAATGAGCAGTTCTTC; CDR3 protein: CSAPSGPYNEQFF
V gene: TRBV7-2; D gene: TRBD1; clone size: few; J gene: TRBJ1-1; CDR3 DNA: TGTGCCAGCAGCTTCACGGACAGGGTATGGGGCACTGAAGCTTTCTTT; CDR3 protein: CASSFTDRVWGTEAFF
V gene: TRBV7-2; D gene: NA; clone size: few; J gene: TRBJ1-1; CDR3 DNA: TGTGCCAGCAGCTTAGAGGCAGGGCGGAACACTGAAGCTTTCTTT; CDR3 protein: CASSLEAGRNTEAFF
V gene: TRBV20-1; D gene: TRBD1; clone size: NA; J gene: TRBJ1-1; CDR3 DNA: TGCAGTGCTAGAGGTAGGACAGGGACAATGAACACTGAAGCTTTCTTT; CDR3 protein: CSARGRTGTMNTEAFF
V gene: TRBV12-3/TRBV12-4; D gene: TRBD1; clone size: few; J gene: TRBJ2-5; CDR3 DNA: TGTGCCAGCAGACTCGGGACAGGGGAGACCCAGTACTTC; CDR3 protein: CASRLGTGETQYF
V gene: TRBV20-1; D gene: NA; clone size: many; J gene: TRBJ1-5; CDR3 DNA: TGCAGTGCTAGAGGATCACCCGACAAGCCCCAGCATTTT; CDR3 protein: CSARGSPDKPQHF
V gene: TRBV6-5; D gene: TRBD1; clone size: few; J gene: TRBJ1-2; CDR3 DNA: TGTGCCAGCAGTTACTCCGGACAGGGGCCTCTTGGCTACACCTTC; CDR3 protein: CASSYSGQGPLGYTF
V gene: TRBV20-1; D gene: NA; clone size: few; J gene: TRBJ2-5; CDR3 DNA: TGCAGTGGCGTGCGGGTTAGCGGGGCAACCCAGGGGGGAGAGACCCAGTACTTC; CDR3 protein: CSGVRVSGATQGGETQYF
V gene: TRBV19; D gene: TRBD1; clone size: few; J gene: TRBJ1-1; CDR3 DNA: TGTGCCAGTAGTCGCTGGGACAGAAACACTGAAGCTTTCTTT; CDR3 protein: CASSRWDRNTEAFF
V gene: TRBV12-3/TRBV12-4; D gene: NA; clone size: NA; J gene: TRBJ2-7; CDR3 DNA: TGTGCCAGCACTTGGGGGTACGAGCAGTACTTC; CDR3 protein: CASTWGYEQYF
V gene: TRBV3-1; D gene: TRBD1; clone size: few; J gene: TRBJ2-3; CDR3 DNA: TGTGCCAGCAGCTCCCTGGGACAGTCCAAGGGGGATACGCAGTATTTT; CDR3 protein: CASSSLGQSKGDTQYF
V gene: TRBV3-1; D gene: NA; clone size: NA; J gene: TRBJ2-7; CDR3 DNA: TGTGCCAGCAGCCGCATGGCGGGACAGAAGGGGACCTACGAGCAGTACTTC; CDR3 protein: CASSRMAGQKGTYEQYF
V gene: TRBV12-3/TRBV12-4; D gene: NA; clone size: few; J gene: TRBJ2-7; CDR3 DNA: TGTGCCAGCAGTTTAGCCGTGGGGTCGGCCTACGAGCAGTACTTC; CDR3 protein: CASSLAVGSAYEQYF
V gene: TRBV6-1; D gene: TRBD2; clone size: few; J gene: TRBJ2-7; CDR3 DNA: TGTGCCAGCAGTGAAATTCTTAGTAGCGGGGGGTACGAGCAGTACTTC; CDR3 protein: CASSEILSSGGYEQYF
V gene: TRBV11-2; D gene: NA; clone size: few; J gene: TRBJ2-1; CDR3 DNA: TGTGCCAGCAGCTTACGATTAAACGGAGCGACCTACAATGAGCAGTTCTTC; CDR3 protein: CASSLRLNGATYNEQFF
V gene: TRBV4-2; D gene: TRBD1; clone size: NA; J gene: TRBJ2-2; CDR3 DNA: TGTGCCAGCAGCCCCAAGGGGGGGGACAGGGGTAACACCGGGGAGCTGTTTTTT; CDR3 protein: CASSPKGGDRGNTGELFF
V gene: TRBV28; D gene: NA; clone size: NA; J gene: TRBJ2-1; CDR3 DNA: TGTGCCAGCAAACAGGGGGGGGGTAACAATGAGCAGTTCTTC; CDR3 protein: CASKQGGGNNEQFF
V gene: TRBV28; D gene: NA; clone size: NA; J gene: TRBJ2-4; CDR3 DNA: TGTGCCAGCAGTAGCGCTGGGGGGAGAAGTAACATTCAGTACTTC; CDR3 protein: CASSSAGGRSNIQYF
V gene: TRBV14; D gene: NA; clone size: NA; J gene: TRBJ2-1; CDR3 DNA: TGTGCCAGCAGCCAATACGGCAGTGCGAGGCAGTTCTTC; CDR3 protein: CASSQYGSARQFF
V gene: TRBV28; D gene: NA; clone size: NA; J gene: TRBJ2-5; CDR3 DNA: TGTGCCTGCAGTTTCGCTTTGGGGGGGCGAATACAAGAGACCCAGTACTTC; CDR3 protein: CACSFALGGRIQETQYF
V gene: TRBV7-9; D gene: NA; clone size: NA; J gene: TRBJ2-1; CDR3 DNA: TGTGCCAGCAGCTCCCACAGCAGATCCTACAATGAGCAGTTCTTC; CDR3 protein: CASSSHSRSYNEQFF
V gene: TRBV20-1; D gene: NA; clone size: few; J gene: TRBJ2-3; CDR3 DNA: TGCAGTGCCGAAAGACCGGGCGGCACAGATACGCAGTATTTT; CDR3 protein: CSAERPGGTDTQYF
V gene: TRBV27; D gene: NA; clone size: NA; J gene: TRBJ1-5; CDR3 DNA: TGTGCCAGCAAACTCAACAGGTACAGCAATCAGCCCCAGCATTTT; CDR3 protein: CASKLNRYSNQPQHF